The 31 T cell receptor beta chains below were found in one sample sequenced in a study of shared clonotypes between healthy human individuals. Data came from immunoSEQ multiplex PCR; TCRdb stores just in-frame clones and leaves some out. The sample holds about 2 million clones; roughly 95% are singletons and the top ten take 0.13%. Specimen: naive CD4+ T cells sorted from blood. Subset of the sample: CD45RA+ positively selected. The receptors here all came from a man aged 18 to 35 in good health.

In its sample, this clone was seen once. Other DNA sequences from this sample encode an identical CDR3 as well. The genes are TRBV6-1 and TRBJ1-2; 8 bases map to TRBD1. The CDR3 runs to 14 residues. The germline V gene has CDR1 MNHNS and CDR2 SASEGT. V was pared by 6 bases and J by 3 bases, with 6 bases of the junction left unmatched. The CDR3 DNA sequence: TGTGCCAGCAGCCCTGGACAGGGATACTATGGCTACACCTTC. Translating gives CASSPGQGYYGYTF.

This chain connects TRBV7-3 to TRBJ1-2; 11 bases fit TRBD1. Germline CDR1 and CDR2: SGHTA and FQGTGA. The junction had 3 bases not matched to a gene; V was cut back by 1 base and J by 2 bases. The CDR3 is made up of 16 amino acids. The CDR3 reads CASSLRGTGGNYGYTF. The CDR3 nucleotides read TGTGCCAGCAGCTTAAGAGGGACAGGGGGAAACTATGGCTACACCTTC.

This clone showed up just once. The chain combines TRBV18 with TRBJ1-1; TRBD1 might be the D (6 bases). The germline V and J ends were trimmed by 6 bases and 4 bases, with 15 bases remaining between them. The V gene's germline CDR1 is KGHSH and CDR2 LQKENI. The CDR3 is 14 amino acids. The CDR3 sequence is CASSTGTGITEAFF. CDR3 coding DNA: TGTGCCAGCTCGACGGGAACAGGGATCACTGAAGCTTTCTTT.

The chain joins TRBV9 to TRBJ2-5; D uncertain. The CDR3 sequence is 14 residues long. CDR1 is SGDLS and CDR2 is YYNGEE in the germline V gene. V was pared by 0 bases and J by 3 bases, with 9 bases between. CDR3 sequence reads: CASSVGTKKETQYF. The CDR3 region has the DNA TGTGCCAGCAGCGTAGGTACAAAGAAAGAGACCCAGTACTTC. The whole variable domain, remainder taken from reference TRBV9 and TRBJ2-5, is DSGVTQTPKHLITATGQRVTLRCSPRSGDLSVYWYQQSLDQGLQFLIQYYNGEERAKGNILERFSAQQFPDLHSELNLSSLELGDSALYFCASSVGTKKETQYFGPGTRLLVL.

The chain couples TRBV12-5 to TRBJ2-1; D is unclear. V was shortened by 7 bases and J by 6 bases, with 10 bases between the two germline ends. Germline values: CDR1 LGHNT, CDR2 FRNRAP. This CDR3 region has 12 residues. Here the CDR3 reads CASEGSRNEQFF. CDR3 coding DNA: TGTGCTAGTGAAGGGTCGCGCAATGAGCAGTTCTTC. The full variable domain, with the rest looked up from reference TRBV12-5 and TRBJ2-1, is DARVTQTPRHKVTEMGQEVTMRCQPILGHNTVFWYRQTMMQGLELLAYFRNRAPLDDSGMPKDRFSAEMPDATLATLKIQPSEPRDSAVYFCASEGSRNEQFFGPGTRLTVL.

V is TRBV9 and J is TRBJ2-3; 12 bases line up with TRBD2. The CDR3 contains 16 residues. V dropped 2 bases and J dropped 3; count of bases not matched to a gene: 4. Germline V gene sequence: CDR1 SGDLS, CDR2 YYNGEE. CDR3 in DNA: TGTGCCAGCAGCGTTTCTGGACTAGCGGGAACAGATACGCAGTATTTT. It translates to CASSVSGLAGTDTQYF. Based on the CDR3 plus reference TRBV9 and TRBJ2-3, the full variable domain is DSGVTQTPKHLITATGQRVTLRCSPRSGDLSVYWYQQSLDQGLQFLIQYYNGEERAKGNILERFSAQQFPDLHSELNLSSLELGDSALYFCASSVSGLAGTDTQYFGPGTRLTVL.

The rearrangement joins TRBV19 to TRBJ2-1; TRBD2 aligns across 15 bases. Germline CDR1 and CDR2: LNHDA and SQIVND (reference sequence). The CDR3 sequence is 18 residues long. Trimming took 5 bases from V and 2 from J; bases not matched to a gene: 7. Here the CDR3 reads CASSPRTSGGATYNEQFF. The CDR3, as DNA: TGTGCCAGTAGTCCACGGACTAGCGGGGGGGCCACCTACAATGAGCAGTTCTTC. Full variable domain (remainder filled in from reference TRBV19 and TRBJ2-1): DGGITQSPKYLFRKEGQNVTLSCEQNLNHDAMYWYRQDPGQGLRLIYYSQIVNDFQKGDIAEGYSVSREKKESFPLTVTSAQKNPTAFYLCASSPRTSGGATYNEQFFGPGTRLTVL.

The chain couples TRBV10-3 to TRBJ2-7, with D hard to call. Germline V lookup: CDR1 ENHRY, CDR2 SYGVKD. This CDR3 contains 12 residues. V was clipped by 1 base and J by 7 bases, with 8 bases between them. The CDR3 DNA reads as TGTGCCATCAGTGAGTTTGGGGAAGAGCAGTACTTC. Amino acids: CAISEFGEEQYF.

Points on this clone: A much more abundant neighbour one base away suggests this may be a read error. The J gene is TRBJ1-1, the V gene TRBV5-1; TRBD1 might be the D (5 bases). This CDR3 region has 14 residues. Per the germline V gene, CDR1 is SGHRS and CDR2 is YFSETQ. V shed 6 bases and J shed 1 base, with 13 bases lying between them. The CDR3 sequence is CASTPVGTNTEAFF. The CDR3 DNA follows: TGCGCCAGCACCCCAGTAGGGACGAACACTGAAGCTTTCTTT.

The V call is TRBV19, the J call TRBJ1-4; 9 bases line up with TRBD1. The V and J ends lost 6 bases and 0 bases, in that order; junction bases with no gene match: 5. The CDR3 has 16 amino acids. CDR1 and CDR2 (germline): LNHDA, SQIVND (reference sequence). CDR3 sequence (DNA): TGTGCCAGTAGGGACAGGGGCGTTGCAACTAATGAAAAACTGTTTTTT. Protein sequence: CASRDRGVATNEKLFF. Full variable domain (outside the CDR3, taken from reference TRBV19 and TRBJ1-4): DGGITQSPKYLFRKEGQNVTLSCEQNLNHDAMYWYRQDPGQGLRLIYYSQIVNDFQKGDIAEGYSVSREKKESFPLTVTSAQKNPTAFYLCASRDRGVATNEKLFFGSGTQLSVL.

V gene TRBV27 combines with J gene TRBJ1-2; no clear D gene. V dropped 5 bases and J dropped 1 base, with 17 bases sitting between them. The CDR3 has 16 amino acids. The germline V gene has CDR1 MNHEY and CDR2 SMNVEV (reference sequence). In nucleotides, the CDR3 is TGTGCCAGCAGTATCCTGAGGCGGGAGAATAACTATGGCTACACCTTC. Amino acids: CASSILRRENNYGYTF.

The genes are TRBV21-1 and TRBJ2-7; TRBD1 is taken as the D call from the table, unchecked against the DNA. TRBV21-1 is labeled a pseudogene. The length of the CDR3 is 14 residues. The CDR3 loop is CASNLDRGSYEQYF. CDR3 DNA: TGTGCCAGCAACCTGGACAGGGGCTCCTACGAGCAGTACTTC.

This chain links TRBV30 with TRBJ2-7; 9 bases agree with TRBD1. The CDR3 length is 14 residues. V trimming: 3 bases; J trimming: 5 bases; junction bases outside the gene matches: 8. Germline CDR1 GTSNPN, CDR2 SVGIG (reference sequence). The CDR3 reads CAWRSGTGFDEQYF. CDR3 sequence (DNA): TGTGCCTGGAGAAGCGGGACAGGGTTCGACGAGCAGTACTTC.

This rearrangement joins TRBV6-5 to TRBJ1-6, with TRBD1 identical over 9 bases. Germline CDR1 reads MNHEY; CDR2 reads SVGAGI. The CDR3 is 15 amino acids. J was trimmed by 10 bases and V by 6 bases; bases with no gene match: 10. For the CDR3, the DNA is TGTGCCAGCAGATTACAGGGGGCGAGGGACTCACCCCTCCACTTT. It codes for CASRLQGARDSPLHF.

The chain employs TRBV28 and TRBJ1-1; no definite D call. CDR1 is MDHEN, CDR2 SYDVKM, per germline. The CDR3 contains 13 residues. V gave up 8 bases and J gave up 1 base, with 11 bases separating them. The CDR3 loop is CASHPTGNTEAFF. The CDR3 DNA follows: TGTGCCAGCCATCCTACCGGGAACACTGAAGCTTTCTTT.

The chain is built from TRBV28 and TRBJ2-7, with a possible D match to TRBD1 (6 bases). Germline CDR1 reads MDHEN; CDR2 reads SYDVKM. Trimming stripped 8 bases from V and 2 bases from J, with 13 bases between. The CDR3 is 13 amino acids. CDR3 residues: CASGGLSPYEQYF. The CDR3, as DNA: TGTGCCAGCGGGGGCCTCAGCCCCTACGAGCAGTACTTC. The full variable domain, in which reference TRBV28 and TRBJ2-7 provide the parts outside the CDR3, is DVKVTQSSRYLVKRTGEKVFLECVQDMDHENMFWYRQDPGLGLRLIYFSYDVKMKEKGDIPEGYSVSREKKERFSLILESASTNQTSMYLCASGGLSPYEQYFGPGTRLTVT.

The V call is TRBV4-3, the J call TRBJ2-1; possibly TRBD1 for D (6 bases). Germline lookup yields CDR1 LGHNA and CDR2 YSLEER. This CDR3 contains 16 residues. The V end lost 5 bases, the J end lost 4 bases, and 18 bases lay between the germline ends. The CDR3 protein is CASSKEQGREYNEQFF. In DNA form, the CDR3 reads TGCGCCAGCAGCAAGGAACAGGGACGAGAATACAATGAGCAGTTCTTC.

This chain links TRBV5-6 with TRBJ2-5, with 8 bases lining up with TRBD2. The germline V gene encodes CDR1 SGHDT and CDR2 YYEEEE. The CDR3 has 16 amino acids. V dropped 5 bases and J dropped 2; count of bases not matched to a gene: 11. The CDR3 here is CASSYSSAGGQETQYF. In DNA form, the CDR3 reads TGTGCCAGCAGTTACTCTAGCGCGGGGGGTCAAGAGACCCAGTACTTC.

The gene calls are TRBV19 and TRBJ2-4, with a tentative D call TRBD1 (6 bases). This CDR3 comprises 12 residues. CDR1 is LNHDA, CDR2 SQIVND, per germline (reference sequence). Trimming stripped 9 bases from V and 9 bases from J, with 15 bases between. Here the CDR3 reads CASQGRGSIQYF. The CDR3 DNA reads TGTGCCAGCCAGGGGCGCGGAAGCATTCAGTACTTC.

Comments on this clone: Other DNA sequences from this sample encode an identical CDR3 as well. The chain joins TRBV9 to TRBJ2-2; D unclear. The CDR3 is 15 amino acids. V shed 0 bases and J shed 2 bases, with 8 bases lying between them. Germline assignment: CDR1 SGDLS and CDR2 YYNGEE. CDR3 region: CASSVGPGNTGELFF. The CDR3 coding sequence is TGTGCCAGCAGCGTAGGTCCGGGTAACACCGGGGAGCTGTTTTTT.

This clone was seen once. CDR3 nucleotides: TGCGCCAGCAGCCTGTGGACAGGGACTGGAAACACCATATATTTT. This sequence encodes CASSLWTGTGNTIYF. The chain carries TRBV5-1 and TRBJ1-3; 8 bases agree with TRBD1. With 4 bases clipped from V and 2 bases from J, the junction kept 5 bases outside the gene matches. The CDR3 consists of 15 residues. CDR1 is SGHRS and CDR2 is YFSETQ in the germline V gene.

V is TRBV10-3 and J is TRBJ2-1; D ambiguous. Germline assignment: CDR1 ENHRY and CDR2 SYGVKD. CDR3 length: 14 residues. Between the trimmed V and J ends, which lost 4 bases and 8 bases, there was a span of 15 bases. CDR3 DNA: TGTGCCATCAGTGTCAGCATTCAAAACGATGAGCAGTTCTTC. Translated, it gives CAISVSIQNDEQFF.

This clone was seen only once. CDR3 DNA: TGTGCCAGCAGCCCGACGGGACAGGGGCTTGGCTACACCTTC. This sequence encodes CASSPTGQGLGYTF. The rearrangement links TRBV7-3 to TRBJ1-2; 10 bases map to TRBD1. The CDR3 has 14 amino acids. V gave up 5 bases and J gave up 7 bases; unmatched junction bases: 7. Germline-derived CDR1 and CDR2 are SGHTA and FQGTGA.

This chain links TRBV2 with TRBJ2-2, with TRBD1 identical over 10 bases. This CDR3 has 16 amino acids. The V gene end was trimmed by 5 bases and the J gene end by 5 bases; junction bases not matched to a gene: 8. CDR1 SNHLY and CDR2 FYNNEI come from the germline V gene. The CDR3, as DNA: TGTGCCAGCAGTTTCCCCGGGACAGGGGCGACCGGGGAGCTGTTTTTT. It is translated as CASSFPGTGATGELFF.

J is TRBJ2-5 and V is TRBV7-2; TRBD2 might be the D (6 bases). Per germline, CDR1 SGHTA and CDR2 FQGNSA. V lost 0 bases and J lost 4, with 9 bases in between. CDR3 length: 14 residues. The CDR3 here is CASSLAEGLETQYF. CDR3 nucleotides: TGTGCCAGCAGCTTAGCGGAGGGTCTAGAGACCCAGTACTTC.

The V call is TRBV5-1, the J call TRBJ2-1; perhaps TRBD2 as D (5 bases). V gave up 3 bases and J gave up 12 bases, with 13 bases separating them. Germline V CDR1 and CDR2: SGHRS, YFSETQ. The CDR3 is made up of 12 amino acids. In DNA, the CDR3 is TGCGCCAGCAGCTGGGAGACATCCGGGCAGTTCTTC. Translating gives CASSWETSGQFF.

CDR3 protein: CASSNQGGGTEAFF. The DNA of the CDR3 is TGCGCCAGCAGCAACCAGGGGGGCGGCACTGAAGCTTTCTTT. The gene calls are TRBV5-1 and TRBJ1-1; 7 bases fit TRBD1. The germline CDR1 and CDR2 sequences are SGHRS and YFSETQ. V was pared by 4 bases and J by 4 bases, with 7 bases of the junction left unmatched. This CDR3 is built from 14 residues. Complete variable domain (other parts from reference TRBV5-1 and TRBJ1-1): KAGVTQTPRYLIKTRGQQVTLSCSPISGHRSVSWYQQTPGQGLQFLFEYFSETQRNKGNFPGRFSGRQFSNSRSEMNVSTLELGDSALYLCASSNQGGGTEAFFGQGTRLTVV.

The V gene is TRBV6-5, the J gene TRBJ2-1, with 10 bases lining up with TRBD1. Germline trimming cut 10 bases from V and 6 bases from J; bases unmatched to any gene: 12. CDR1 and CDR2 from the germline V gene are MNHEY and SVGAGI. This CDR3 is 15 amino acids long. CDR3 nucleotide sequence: TGTGCCACCTCCAAAGGGGACAGGGGACCCAATGAGCAGTTCTTC. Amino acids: CATSKGDRGPNEQFF.

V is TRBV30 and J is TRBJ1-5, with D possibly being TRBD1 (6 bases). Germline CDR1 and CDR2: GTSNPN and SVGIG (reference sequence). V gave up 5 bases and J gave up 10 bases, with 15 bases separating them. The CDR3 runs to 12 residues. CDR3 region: CAWGRDNGPQHF. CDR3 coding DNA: TGTGCCTGGGGACGGGACAATGGACCCCAGCATTTT.

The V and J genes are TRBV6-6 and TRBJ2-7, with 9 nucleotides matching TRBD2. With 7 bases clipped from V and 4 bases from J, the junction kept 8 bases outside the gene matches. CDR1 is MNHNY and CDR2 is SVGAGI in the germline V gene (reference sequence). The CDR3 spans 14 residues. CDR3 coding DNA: TGTGCCAGCACCCGGCGGGAGGGCCATTACGAGCAGTACTTC. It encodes CASTRREGHYEQYF.

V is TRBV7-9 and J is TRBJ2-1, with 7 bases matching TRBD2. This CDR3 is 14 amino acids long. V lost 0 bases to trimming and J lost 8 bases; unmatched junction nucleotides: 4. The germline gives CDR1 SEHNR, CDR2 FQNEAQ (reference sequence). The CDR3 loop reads CASSLAGGVDEQFF. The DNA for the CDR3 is TGTGCCAGCAGCTTAGCGGGAGGGGTCGATGAGCAGTTCTTC.